Given below is one T cell receptor (beta chain) in context. This sample was taken from a study of blood T cell repertoires in COVID-19. Method: immunoSEQ multiplex PCR; TCRdb's copy keeps in-frame clones and lacks some. The data show a few hundred thousand clones, with around 89% seen just once and under 8% held by the top ten. Germline V gives CDR1 GTSNPN, CDR2 SVGIG (reference sequence). The CDR3 extends over 11 amino acids. V was clipped by 3 bases and J by 6 bases, with 9 bases between them. The V call is TRBV30, the J call TRBJ2-7, with a tentative D call TRBD2 (6 bases). The source of this sequence is a man between 18 and 29 years old who had recovered from COVID-19. Sequencing was done on a sample of peripheral blood. The CDR3 loop reads CAWSYGSEQYF. The CDR3 DNA reads as TGTGCCTGGAGCTACGGGAGCGAGCAGTACTTC.